This paragraph covers one TCR beta chain sequence. This entry belongs to a study of blood T cell repertoires in COVID-19. The protocol was immunoSEQ multiplex PCR, while the TCRdb copy is restricted to in-frame clones and leaves out a portion. Here the sample spans about 220,000 clones, around 86% being singletons. V lost 6 bases and J 4 bases, leaving 9 bases between the germline ends. Germline V gene data show CDR1 as MNHEY and CDR2 as SMNVEV (reference sequence). The CDR3 contains 13 residues. The chain is built from TRBV27 and TRBJ1-4; D possibly corresponds to TRBD1 (5 bases). Sequencing used peripheral blood. The clonotype was recovered from a woman aged 50 to 65 with COVID-19, enrolled during active disease. CDR3 nucleotides: TGTGCCAGCAGGCCAGGGCTTAATGAAAAACTGTTTTTT. Translation: CASRPGLNEKLFF. Full variable domain (outside the CDR3, taken from reference TRBV27 and TRBJ1-4): EAQVTQNPRYLITVTGKKLTVTCSQNMNHEYMSWYRQDPGLGLRQIYYSMNVEVTDKGDVPEGYKVSRKEKRNFPLILESPSPNQTSLYFCASRPGLNEKLFFGSGTQLSVL.